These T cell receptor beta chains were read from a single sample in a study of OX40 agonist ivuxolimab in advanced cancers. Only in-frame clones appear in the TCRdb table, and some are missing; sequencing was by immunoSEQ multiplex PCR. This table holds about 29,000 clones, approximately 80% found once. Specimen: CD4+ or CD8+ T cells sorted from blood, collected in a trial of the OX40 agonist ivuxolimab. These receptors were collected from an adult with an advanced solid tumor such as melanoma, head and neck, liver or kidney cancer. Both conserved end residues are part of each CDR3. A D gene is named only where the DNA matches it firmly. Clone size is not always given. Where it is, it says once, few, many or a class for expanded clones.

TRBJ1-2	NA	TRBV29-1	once	CSVVDSFYGYTF	TGCAGCGTTGTGGACAGCTTCTATGGCTACACCTTC
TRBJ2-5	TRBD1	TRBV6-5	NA	CASSRDRGQTETQYF	TGTGCCAGCAGTCGGGACAGGGGGCAAACGGAGACCCAGTACTTC
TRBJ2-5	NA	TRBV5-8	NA	CASSLGQSFGETQYF	TGTGCCAGCAGCTTGGGACAGTCCTTTGGGGAGACCCAGTACTTC
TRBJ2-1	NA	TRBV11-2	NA	CASSLGAAPYNEQFF	TGTGCCAGCAGCTTAGGAGCGGCCCCTTACAATGAGCAGTTCTTC
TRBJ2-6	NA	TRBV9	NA	CASRSGAYSGANVLTF	TGTGCCAGCAGAAGTGGAGCCTACTCTGGGGCCAACGTCCTGACTTTC
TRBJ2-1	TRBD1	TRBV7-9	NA	CASSGTGNYNEQFF	TGTGCCAGCAGCGGGACAGGGAATTACAATGAGCAGTTCTTC
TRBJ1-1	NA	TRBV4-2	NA	CASSQDYSNTEAFF	TGTGCCAGCAGCCAAGATTACAGTAACACTGAAGCTTTCTTT
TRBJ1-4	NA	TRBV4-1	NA	CASSPRWQSNEKLFF	TGCGCCAGCAGCCCAAGATGGCAGAGTAATGAAAAACTGTTTTTT
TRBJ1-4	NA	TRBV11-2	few	CASSFTTLNEKLFF	TGTGCCAGCAGCTTCACTACGCTCAATGAAAAACTGTTTTTT
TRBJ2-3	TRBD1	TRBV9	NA	CASSVQGDSTDTQYF	TGTGCCAGCAGCGTACAGGGGGATAGCACAGATACGCAGTATTTT
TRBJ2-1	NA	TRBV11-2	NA	CASSLVEEINEQFF	TGTGCCAGCAGCTTAGTTGAGGAAATCAATGAGCAGTTCTTC
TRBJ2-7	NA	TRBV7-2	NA	CASSLGDTLFYEQYF	TGTGCCAGCAGCTTAGGGGACACCCTTTTCTACGAGCAGTACTTC
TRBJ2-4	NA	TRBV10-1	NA	CASSERQTKNIQYF	TGCGCCAGCAGTGAGAGGCAGACCAAAAACATTCAGTACTTC
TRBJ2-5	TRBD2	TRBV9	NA	CASSSTSGGPPGETQYF	TGTGCCAGCAGCTCGACTAGCGGGGGGCCCCCTGGAGAGACCCAGTACTTC
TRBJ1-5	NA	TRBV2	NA	CASRQGIQPQHF	TGTGCCAGCAGGCAGGGGATTCAGCCCCAGCATTTT
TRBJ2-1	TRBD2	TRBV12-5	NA	CASYWLTSGYNEQFF	TGTGCTAGCTACTGGCTGACTAGCGGTTACAATGAGCAGTTCTTC
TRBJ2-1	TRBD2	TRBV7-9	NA	CASSSGLAGLSYNEQFF	TGTGCCAGCAGCTCGGGACTAGCGGGACTCTCCTACAATGAGCAGTTCTTC
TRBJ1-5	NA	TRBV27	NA	CASSLVGINQPQHF	TGTGCCAGCAGCCTAGTGGGAATCAATCAGCCCCAGCATTTT
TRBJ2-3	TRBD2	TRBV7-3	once	CASSPSGGAIDTQYF	TGTGCCAGCAGCCCTAGCGGGGGGGCCATAGATACGCAGTATTTT
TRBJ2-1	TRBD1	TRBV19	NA	CATRQGYNEQFF	TGTGCCACGCGACAGGGGTACAATGAGCAGTTCTTC
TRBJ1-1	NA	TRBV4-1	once	CASSQELASKNTEAFF	TGCGCCAGCAGCCAAGAATTGGCCTCCAAGAACACTGAAGCTTTCTTT
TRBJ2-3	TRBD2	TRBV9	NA	CASSVISGGTSVPDTQYF	TGTGCCAGCAGCGTAATCAGTGGGGGGACTAGCGTACCAGATACGCAGTATTTT
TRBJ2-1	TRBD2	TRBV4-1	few	CASSQESGGAPGNEQFF	TGCGCCAGCAGCCAAGAGAGCGGGGGGGCCCCGGGCAATGAGCAGTTCTTC
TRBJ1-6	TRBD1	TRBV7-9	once	CASSGLGTGYSPLHF	TGTGCCAGCAGCGGACTCGGGACAGGGTATTCACCCCTCCACTTT
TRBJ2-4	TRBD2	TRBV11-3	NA	CASSITSGGEILAKNIQYF	TGTGCCAGCAGTATAACTAGCGGGGGGGAAATACTAGCCAAAAACATTCAGTACTTC
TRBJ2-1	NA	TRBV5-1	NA	CASSSDRAGEQFF	TGCGCCAGCAGCTCCGACAGAGCCGGCGAGCAGTTCTTC
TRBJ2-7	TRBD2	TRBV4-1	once	CASSLLAGAYEQYF	TGCGCCAGCAGCCTACTAGCGGGGGCTTACGAGCAGTACTTC
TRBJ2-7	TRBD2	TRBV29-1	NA	CSVEELAGGYEQYF	TGCAGCGTTGAAGAGCTAGCGGGAGGGTACGAGCAGTACTTC
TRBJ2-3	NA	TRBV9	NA	CASSANTQTGTQYF	TGTGCCAGCAGCGCAAACACCCAAACCGGTACGCAGTATTTT
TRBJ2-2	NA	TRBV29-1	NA	CSVDLQANTGELFF	TGCAGCGTTGACTTACAGGCGAACACCGGGGAGCTGTTTTTT
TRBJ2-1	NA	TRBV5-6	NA	CASSPALGGEQFF	TGTGCCAGCAGCCCCGCTCTAGGGGGGGAGCAGTTCTTC
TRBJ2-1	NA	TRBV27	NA	CASKRGGNEQFF	TGTGCCAGCAAAAGGGGAGGAAATGAGCAGTTCTTC
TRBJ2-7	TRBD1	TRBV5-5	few	CASSLTGGTDEQYF	TGTGCCAGCAGCCTTACAGGGGGTACCGACGAGCAGTACTTC
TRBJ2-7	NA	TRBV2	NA	CASSPDWSYEQYF	TGTGCCAGCAGTCCAGACTGGTCCTACGAGCAGTACTTC
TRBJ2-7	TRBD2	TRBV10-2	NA	CASSFGLGYEQYF	TGCGCCAGCAGTTTTGGACTAGGATACGAGCAGTACTTC
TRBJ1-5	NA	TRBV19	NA	CASSTRHVRGFTQHF	TGTGCCAGTAGTACCAGACATGTCCGGGGTTTTACCCAGCATTTT
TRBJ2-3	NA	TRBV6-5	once	CASSLDWTPDTQYF	TGTGCCAGCAGTTTAGACTGGACTCCGGATACGCAGTATTTT
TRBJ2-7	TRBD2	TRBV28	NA	CASSHLLAGRYEQYF	TGTGCCAGCAGCCACCTACTAGCGGGTCGATACGAGCAGTACTTC
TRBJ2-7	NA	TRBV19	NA	CASSSGTLTYEQYF	TGTGCCAGTAGTAGTGGGACTTTGACCTACGAGCAGTACTTC
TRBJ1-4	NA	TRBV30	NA	CAWMASNEKLFF	TGTGCCTGGATGGCCAGTAATGAAAAACTGTTTTTT
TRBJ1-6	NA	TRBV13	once	CASSLEGTSSYNSPLHF	TGTGCCAGCAGCTTAGAAGGGACCAGCTCCTATAATTCACCCCTCCACTTT
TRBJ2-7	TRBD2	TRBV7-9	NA	CASSSPTSGDPSYEQYF	TGTGCCAGCAGCTCGCCTACTAGCGGGGACCCTTCCTACGAGCAGTACTTC
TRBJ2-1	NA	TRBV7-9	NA	CASSALEQFF	TGTGCCAGCAGTGCGTTGGAGCAGTTCTTC